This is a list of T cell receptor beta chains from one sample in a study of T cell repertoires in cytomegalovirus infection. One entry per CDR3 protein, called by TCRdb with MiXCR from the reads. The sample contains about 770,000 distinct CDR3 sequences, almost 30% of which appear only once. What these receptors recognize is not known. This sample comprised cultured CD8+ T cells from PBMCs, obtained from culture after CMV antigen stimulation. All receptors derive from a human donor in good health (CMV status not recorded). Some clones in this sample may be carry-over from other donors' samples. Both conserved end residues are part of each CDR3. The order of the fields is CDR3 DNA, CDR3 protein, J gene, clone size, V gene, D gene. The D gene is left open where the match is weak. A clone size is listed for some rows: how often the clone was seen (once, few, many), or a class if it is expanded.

TGTGCCAGCAGGCAAGGAAGCGAACTAGCGGGTAATGAGCAGTTCTTC CASRQGSELAGNEQFF TRBJ2-1 - TRBV7-9 TRBD2
TGTGCCAGCTCACCACCTAGACAGCTTGGTTTCACAGATACGCAGTATTTT CASSPPRQLGFTDTQYF TRBJ2-3 few TRBV18 -
TGCGCCAGCAGCCAAGGGACAGGGGACATTCAGTACTTC CASSQGTGDIQYF TRBJ2-4 few TRBV4-1 TRBD1
TGCAGCGTCCATTTGGACAGGGAGTACTACAATGAGCAGTTCTTC CSVHLDREYYNEQFF TRBJ2-1 - TRBV29-1 TRBD1
TGCAGTGCCAGCTTGCCCGGGAATAACTACGAGCAGTACTTC CSASLPGNNYEQYF TRBJ2-7 few TRBV20-1 -
TGTGCCAGCAGTTACTTAGACAGGGGCAATACGCAGTATTTT CASSYLDRGNTQYF TRBJ2-3 - TRBV6-5 TRBD1
TGTGCCAGCAGTTCCCGGGACAGGGGGTCTAATTCACCCCTCCACTTT CASSSRDRGSNSPLHF TRBJ1-6 - TRBV6-6 TRBD1
TGCGCCAGCAGCCTCGAGTGGGATAGTGAGCAGTTCTTC CASSLEWDSEQFF TRBJ2-1 - TRBV4-1 -
TGTGCCATCAGAACGTTACAGGGCCAGGGCACAGATACGCAGTATTTT CAIRTLQGQGTDTQYF TRBJ2-3 - TRBV10-3 -
TGTGCCAGCAGCCCCTATTCAGGATCGGGAGATACGCAGTATTTT CASSPYSGSGDTQYF TRBJ2-3 - TRBV28 -
TGTGCCAGCACTCCGGGATCAACCCTCTATGGCTACACCTTC CASTPGSTLYGYTF TRBJ1-2 - TRBV12-3/TRBV12-4 -
TGTGCCAGCAGTGAACACGGGTATAGGTCCTCCTACGAGCAGTACTTC CASSEHGYRSSYEQYF TRBJ2-7 - TRBV2 -
TGTGCCAGCAGCAATAGACTAGCGGGGGGGCAACAGACCCAGTACTTC CASSNRLAGGQQTQYF TRBJ2-5 few TRBV7-6 TRBD2
TGTGCCAGCAGCTTAGGGACAGGGGGCACTGAAAAACTGTTTTTT CASSLGTGGTEKLFF TRBJ1-4 - TRBV7-9 TRBD1
TGTGCCACCAGCCGACAGGGTAGCACAGATACGCAGTATTTT CATSRQGSTDTQYF TRBJ2-3 once TRBV24-1 TRBD1
TGCGCCAGCAGCCAAGTTTCGGTTTCCTATAATGAAAAACTGTTTTTT CASSQVSVSYNEKLFF TRBJ1-4 few TRBV4-1 -
TGTGCCAGCAGCCACGGACAGATGATCTACGAGCAGTACTTC CASSHGQMIYEQYF TRBJ2-7 few TRBV7-9 -
TGTGCCAGCAGCCCGGGGGAGGGGTTCTCCTACGAGCAGTACTTC CASSPGEGFSYEQYF TRBJ2-7 - TRBV5-5 TRBD2
TGCGCCAGCAGCTTGACAGGGCCTTACTCTGGGGCCAACGTCCTGACTTTC CASSLTGPYSGANVLTF TRBJ2-6 - TRBV5-1 -
TGCGCCAGCAGCCTTACCCCGACTAGCGGGGTAAACACCGGGGAGCTGTTTTTT CASSLTPTSGVNTGELFF TRBJ2-2 - TRBV5-1 TRBD2
TGTGCCAGCAGCCAAGATCCTAGCGGGGCCACCGGGGAGCTGTTTTTT CASSQDPSGATGELFF TRBJ2-2 - TRBV4-2 TRBD2
TGTGCCAGCAGCCCCTCAGGGCAGGGAGAAGGGAGTAATGAGCAGTTCTTC CASSPSGQGEGSNEQFF TRBJ2-1 few TRBV7-9 -
TGTGCCAGCAGCGTGACCGGTTCTGGAAACACCATATATTTT CASSVTGSGNTIYF TRBJ1-3 - TRBV9 -
TGTGCCAGCGACAGGGGGCCCCACGAGCAGTACTTC CASDRGPHEQYF TRBJ2-7 few TRBV25-1 TRBD1
TGTGCCAGCAGCGACAGAGTACTGGGACAGGTGAGTCAGCCCCAGCATTTT CASSDRVLGQVSQPQHF TRBJ1-5 - TRBV4-2 TRBD1
TGCGCCAGCAGTGATTTCACACGCACTGAAGCTTTCTTT CASSDFTRTEAFF TRBJ1-1 - TRBV10-1 -
TGTGCCAGCAGTTTCCCGACAGCGGGGGGCACAGATACGCAGTATTTT CASSFPTAGGTDTQYF TRBJ2-3 many TRBV7-2 TRBD2
TGTGCCAGCAGCCCTCCGGGTTGGGTCTTCTTT CASSPPGWVFF TRBJ1-1 - TRBV7-9 -
TGTGCCACCAGCCCGACAGGGGCGACCCAGCCCCAGCATTTT CATSPTGATQPQHF TRBJ1-5 few TRBV15 TRBD1
TGTGCCAGCAGTTACCTCCGAGGGCTAAGGATGGGCTCGGGCACAGATACGCAGTATTTT CASSYLRGLRMGSGTDTQYF TRBJ2-3 few TRBV6-6 -
TGTGCCACCTTACCGTGCAGGGAGGACGAGCAGTACTTC CATLPCREDEQYF TRBJ2-7 - TRBV24-1 -
TGTGCCAGCAGCTTAGCTAGCGGGGAGGGTGATACGCAGTATTTT CASSLASGEGDTQYF TRBJ2-3 few TRBV7-8 TRBD2
TGTGCCAGCAGCTTAGAACCCACGGCCTACAATGAGCAGTTCTTC CASSLEPTAYNEQFF TRBJ2-1 many TRBV7-6 -
TGTGCCAGCAGCCCCCTGGAGGGCGACGAAAAACTGTTTTTT CASSPLEGDEKLFF TRBJ1-4 - TRBV3-1 -
TGCGCCAGCAGCCCACCCGCCCTAGCGGGGGTAACCGGGGAGCTGTTTTTT CASSPPALAGVTGELFF TRBJ2-2 - TRBV5-1 TRBD2
TGCGCCAGCACCGAAAGGGGGACAGGGGACGAGCAGTACTTC CASTERGTGDEQYF TRBJ2-7 - TRBV23-1 TRBD1
TGTGCCAGCAGTTTAGGCCCGAGCGAGTCCACCTTC CASSLGPSESTF TRBJ1-2 - TRBV12-3/TRBV12-4 -
TGTGCCAGCAGAATTGGGGGCCTTGAAGCTTTCTTT CASRIGGLEAFF TRBJ1-1 - TRBV7-9 -
TGTGCCAGCAGCTCTAAGGGACCGGGTGGTGAAAAACTGTTTTTT CASSSKGPGGEKLFF TRBJ1-4 many TRBV7-9 -
TGTGCCAGCAGCCGAGGGGGCCATTCACCCCTCCACTTT CASSRGGHSPLHF TRBJ1-6 many TRBV12-3/TRBV12-4 TRBD1
TGTGCCAGCAGTGAAGCTGAGCCAGGGGGCTTC CASSEAEPGGF TRBJ1-2 few TRBV6-1 TRBD1
TGTGCCAGCAGCCCGGGGGGACAGGGGACGCGGAACACTGAAGCTTTCTTT CASSPGGQGTRNTEAFF TRBJ1-1 - TRBV7-9 TRBD1